This is a list of T cell receptor beta chains from one sample in a study of a mutant IDH1 vaccine in newly diagnosed glioma. No cognate antigen is known for these TCRs. Here immunoSEQ multiplex PCR was the method, and the copy in TCRdb shows in-frame clones only, minus some. The sample gives nearly 30,000 clones, around 90% of which show up once; 3% to 4% is in the top ten. Sequenced here: peripheral blood mononuclear cells (PBMCs), sampled from a glioma patient whose treatment included an IDH1 peptide vaccine. These receptors originate from a woman between 40 and 50 years old with glioma. Some clones in this sample may be carry-over from other donors' samples. The CDR3 runs from the conserved cysteine through the conserved F or W. D genes are given only for firm matches. Where a row states a size, it is once, few, many or the class of an expanded clone; other rows omit it.

V gene: TRBV19; D gene: NA; clone size: few; J gene: TRBJ2-7; CDR3 DNA: TGTGCCAGTGGTCCCCTGGGTGAGCAGTACTTC; CDR3 protein: CASGPLGEQYF
V gene: TRBV6-6; D gene: TRBD1; clone size: NA; J gene: TRBJ2-7; CDR3 DNA: TGTGCCAGCAGTTACTCAGGGGGCACTAGCTCCTACGAGCAGTACTTC; CDR3 protein: CASSYSGGTSSYEQYF
V gene: TRBV7-9; D gene: TRBD1; clone size: NA; J gene: TRBJ1-1; CDR3 DNA: TGTGCCAGCAGCTCGGGACAGGGGGTCACTGAAGCTTTCTTT; CDR3 protein: CASSSGQGVTEAFF
V gene: TRBV7-6; D gene: NA; clone size: NA; J gene: TRBJ2-1; CDR3 DNA: TGTGCCAGCAGCTTAAGGGAGGAGGGTGAGCAGTTCTTC; CDR3 protein: CASSLREEGEQFF
V gene: TRBV7-9; D gene: NA; clone size: NA; J gene: TRBJ1-5; CDR3 DNA: TGTGCCAGCAGCCGAGGCGGGGGGAAACAGCCCCAGCATTTT; CDR3 protein: CASSRGGGKQPQHF
V gene: TRBV27; D gene: TRBD2; clone size: NA; J gene: TRBJ2-2; CDR3 DNA: TGTGCCAGCTCGGGACTACCCACCGGGGAGCTGTTTTTT; CDR3 protein: CASSGLPTGELFF
V gene: TRBV28; D gene: TRBD1; clone size: NA; J gene: TRBJ2-7; CDR3 DNA: TGTGCCAGCAGTCCCAATCTCCGGGACAGTATACACTACGAGCAGTACTTC; CDR3 protein: CASSPNLRDSIHYEQYF
V gene: TRBV5-4; D gene: NA; clone size: NA; J gene: TRBJ2-3; CDR3 DNA: TGTGCCAGCAGCTCTCCGACTACGCAGTATTTT; CDR3 protein: CASSSPTTQYF
V gene: TRBV25-1; D gene: NA; clone size: NA; J gene: TRBJ2-1; CDR3 DNA: TGTGCCAGCAGTAGTTGGGGGGACAGCCGGGAGCAGTTCTTC; CDR3 protein: CASSSWGDSREQFF
V gene: TRBV2; D gene: NA; clone size: NA; J gene: TRBJ1-2; CDR3 DNA: TGTGCCAGCACCTCTTCCCCGGGACGGGGCGGATTAGAGGGCTACACCTTC; CDR3 protein: CASTSSPGRGGLEGYTF
V gene: TRBV7-9; D gene: NA; clone size: NA; J gene: TRBJ2-1; CDR3 DNA: TGTGCCACATCCGGGGGTAATGAGCAGTTCTTC; CDR3 protein: CATSGGNEQFF
V gene: TRBV28; D gene: TRBD1; clone size: NA; J gene: TRBJ1-1; CDR3 DNA: TGTGCCAGCAGCCTGCCGGGACAGGGTATCACTGAAGCTTTCTTT; CDR3 protein: CASSLPGQGITEAFF
V gene: TRBV27; D gene: NA; clone size: NA; J gene: TRBJ2-7; CDR3 DNA: TGTGCCAGCAGCCCCCGGGGCAGGGAGCGCGAGCAGTACTTC; CDR3 protein: CASSPRGREREQYF
V gene: TRBV2; D gene: TRBD1; clone size: once; J gene: TRBJ1-5; CDR3 DNA: TGTGCCAGCAAACAGGGGTATCAGCCCCAGCATTTT; CDR3 protein: CASKQGYQPQHF
V gene: TRBV28; D gene: NA; clone size: NA; J gene: TRBJ2-5; CDR3 DNA: TGTGCCAGCAGTCCAATCACCGGAGGGTTGGGTGAGACCCAGTACTTC; CDR3 protein: CASSPITGGLGETQYF
V gene: TRBV25-1; D gene: TRBD1; clone size: NA; J gene: TRBJ1-6; CDR3 DNA: TGTGCCAGCAGTGAACAGGGACAGGGGAATTCACCCCTCCACTTT; CDR3 protein: CASSEQGQGNSPLHF
V gene: TRBV25-1; D gene: NA; clone size: NA; J gene: TRBJ1-2; CDR3 DNA: TGTGCCAGCAGTGAACAGAGGGGGAACCGGGAGCCCGGCTACACCTTC; CDR3 protein: CASSEQRGNREPGYTF
V gene: TRBV7-9; D gene: NA; clone size: NA; J gene: TRBJ2-7; CDR3 DNA: TGTGCCAGCAGCGCCTTATCCTACGAGCAGTACTTC; CDR3 protein: CASSALSYEQYF
V gene: TRBV5-5; D gene: NA; clone size: NA; J gene: TRBJ2-7; CDR3 DNA: TGTGCCAGCAGCTTGGCGACAGGAGAGCATTACGAGCAGTACTTC; CDR3 protein: CASSLATGEHYEQYF
V gene: TRBV6-4; D gene: NA; clone size: few; J gene: TRBJ2-3; CDR3 DNA: TGTGCCAGCAGTAACAGCGGAGGTAGCACAGATACGCAGTATTTT; CDR3 protein: CASSNSGGSTDTQYF
V gene: TRBV7-9; D gene: TRBD1; clone size: NA; J gene: TRBJ2-5; CDR3 DNA: TGTGCCAGCAGCCCTGGGACAGGGGATGAGGAGACCCAGTACTTC; CDR3 protein: CASSPGTGDEETQYF
V gene: TRBV28; D gene: NA; clone size: NA; J gene: TRBJ1-5; CDR3 DNA: TGTGCCAGCAGTTCCTCCGGGGCTTATAGCAATCAGCCCCAGCATTTT; CDR3 protein: CASSSSGAYSNQPQHF
V gene: TRBV4-1; D gene: NA; clone size: NA; J gene: TRBJ2-1; CDR3 DNA: TGCGCCAGCAGCCAAACTAGGAGGGCAAGTACGTTCTTC; CDR3 protein: CASSQTRRASTFF
V gene: TRBV29-1; D gene: NA; clone size: NA; J gene: TRBJ2-3; CDR3 DNA: TGCAGCGTCCCGAGACAGTCAGATACGCAGTATTTT; CDR3 protein: CSVPRQSDTQYF
V gene: TRBV29-1; D gene: NA; clone size: NA; J gene: TRBJ2-3; CDR3 DNA: TGCAGCGTTGAAGATCAAGGGGTTCCCACAGATACGCAGTATTTT; CDR3 protein: CSVEDQGVPTDTQYF
V gene: TRBV6-5; D gene: NA; clone size: NA; J gene: TRBJ1-1; CDR3 DNA: TGTGCCAGCAGTTACGGGGCAGACACTGAAGCTTTCTTT; CDR3 protein: CASSYGADTEAFF
V gene: TRBV4-2; D gene: TRBD2; clone size: once; J gene: TRBJ2-5; CDR3 DNA: TGTGCCAGCAGCCAAGATCACCTTGGAGCGGGAGAGTTTGAAGAGACCCAGTACTTC; CDR3 protein: CASSQDHLGAGEFEETQYF
V gene: TRBV10-1; D gene: TRBD2; clone size: NA; J gene: TRBJ2-3; CDR3 DNA: TGCGCCAGCAGTGATACCGGGACTAGCGGGACAGATACGCAGTATTTT; CDR3 protein: CASSDTGTSGTDTQYF
V gene: TRBV29-1; D gene: NA; clone size: NA; J gene: TRBJ1-1; CDR3 DNA: TGCAGCGTCGCGAGTGCAGGGGTTGAAGCTTTCTTT; CDR3 protein: CSVASAGVEAFF
V gene: TRBV27; D gene: TRBD2; clone size: NA; J gene: TRBJ2-1; CDR3 DNA: TGTGCCAGCAGCCCCCCGGGACTAGCGGGGCACACGCGGTTCTTC; CDR3 protein: CASSPPGLAGHTRFF
V gene: TRBV7-8; D gene: NA; clone size: NA; J gene: TRBJ2-7; CDR3 DNA: TGTGCCAGCAGCCCCTCCTGGGGCTACCACTACGAGCAGTACTTC; CDR3 protein: CASSPSWGYHYEQYF
V gene: TRBV13; D gene: TRBD2; clone size: NA; J gene: TRBJ2-7; CDR3 DNA: TGTGCCAGCAGCTTCCAATCGGGGGGGAGGGGAGGCGAGCAGTACTTC; CDR3 protein: CASSFQSGGRGGEQYF
V gene: TRBV19; D gene: NA; clone size: NA; J gene: TRBJ2-7; CDR3 DNA: TGTGCCAGTAGTCCGAGTCCTCTTAGCTCCTACGAGCAGTACTTC; CDR3 protein: CASSPSPLSSYEQYF